The rows below give T cell receptor beta chains drawn from one sample of a study of cytomegalovirus exposure and HLA in healthy donors. Clones were sequenced by immunoSEQ multiplex PCR, and TCRdb holds only the in-frame ones, with some missing. The table shows roughly 180,000 clones, with around 74% occurring only once. Sequencing input: PBMCs. The receptors here all came from a female donor in good health and CMV-seronegative. CDR3s include the opening cysteine and the closing phenylalanine or tryptophan. Clone size appears in some rows only: once, few, many, or a class for an expanded clone.

TRBV7-8	NA	TRBJ2-5	CASSETGTQYQETQYF
TRBV15	NA	TRBJ2-1	CATSRDQATSGRGDEQFF
TRBV19	NA	TRBJ2-2	CASSISGGATGELFF
TRBV18	NA	TRBJ1-5	CASSPPHHSNQPQHF
TRBV28	NA	TRBJ2-3	CASSFGTIKDTQYF
TRBV7-6	NA	TRBJ2-2	CASSPLTGSTGELFF
TRBV7-2	NA	TRBJ1-2	CASSLGGTGGRYGYTF
TRBV7-6	NA	TRBJ2-7	CASRAGTGSYEQYF
TRBV7-9	once	TRBJ1-5	CASSLSLRGTNQPQHF
TRBV7-8	NA	TRBJ2-7	CASSFYTGRADEQYF
TRBV18	NA	TRBJ2-1	CASSLGQGMFGEQFF
TRBV5-8	NA	TRBJ2-3	CASSRTADTDTQYF
TRBV15	NA	TRBJ1-4	CATSGGDWGTGGLSEKLFF
TRBV5-1	once	TRBJ2-3	CASSTLTTGADTQYF
TRBV9	NA	TRBJ2-1	CASSVVQDYNEQFF
TRBV21-1	NA	TRBJ2-7	CASSKGGGRGSYEQYF
TRBV28	NA	TRBJ1-2	CASRGGAGGYTF
TRBV4-1	NA	TRBJ2-3	CASSQEGLAGGLTDTQYF
TRBV5-1	NA	TRBJ1-1	CASSATIGSEAFF
TRBV4-1	NA	TRBJ1-6	CASSQDHPGSSYNSPLHF
TRBV29-1	NA	TRBJ2-2	CSVDRDGRDTGELFF
TRBV5-1	NA	TRBJ1-1	CASSKGQGIGLNTEAFF
TRBV19	NA	TRBJ1-1	CASRGQGTEAFF
TRBV18	NA	TRBJ1-1	CASSPGQGARNTEAFF
TRBV7-9	NA	TRBJ2-7	CASSPRRGGPYEQYF
TRBV5-5	NA	TRBJ1-6	CASSFSQGPPLHF
TRBV5-1	NA	TRBJ2-7	CASSLSGEQYF
TRBV7-9	NA	TRBJ1-4	CSSSPHLQEGNEKLFF
TRBV27	NA	TRBJ2-1	CASSRAGGPAYNEQFF
TRBV18	NA	TRBJ1-6	CASSEQGSYNSPLHF
TRBV7-8	NA	TRBJ2-5	CASSLIGGDSRETQYF
TRBV5-6	NA	TRBJ2-7	CASSYRTGVKSYEQYF
TRBV27	NA	TRBJ2-1	CASSRSSYNEQFF
TRBV4-1	NA	TRBJ2-2	CASSLGGDNTGELFF
TRBV28	NA	NA	CASSRTYEQYF
TRBV5-1	once	TRBJ2-6	CASRRNPGVGSGANVLTF
TRBV7-9	NA	TRBJ2-1	CASSLGLAYNEQFF
TRBV7-6	NA	TRBJ2-5	CASSLGTSGETQYF
TRBV5-4	NA	TRBJ1-1	CASSIDRNTEAFF
TRBV30	NA	TRBJ1-2	CAWSEGAGGYTF
TRBV10-3	NA	TRBJ1-4	CAISGKSRANNEKLFF
TRBV9	NA	TRBJ2-5	CASSVGPGWGGQQETQYF
TRBV30	NA	TRBJ1-2	CAWSLGQGAHGYTF
TRBV5-1	NA	TRBJ2-2	CASSLGQSGELFF
TRBV19	NA	TRBJ2-1	CASSINMGLAGSRDEQFF
TRBV7-8	NA	TRBJ1-1	CASSPPGQVLTEAFF
TRBV7-9	NA	TRBJ2-1	CASSLELGGIHEQFF
TRBV7-9	few	TRBJ1-4	CSFRRLLTNEKLFF
TRBV27	few	TRBJ1-2	CASSLNIATGSDGYTF
TRBV7-9	NA	TRBJ1-1	CASSLRQGMNTEAFF
TRBV6-5	NA	TRBJ1-1	CASSYSGMYTEAFF
TRBV6-5	NA	TRBJ2-5	CASSRYSGLEETQYF
TRBV4-3	few	TRBJ2-7	CARRGRGPHEQYF